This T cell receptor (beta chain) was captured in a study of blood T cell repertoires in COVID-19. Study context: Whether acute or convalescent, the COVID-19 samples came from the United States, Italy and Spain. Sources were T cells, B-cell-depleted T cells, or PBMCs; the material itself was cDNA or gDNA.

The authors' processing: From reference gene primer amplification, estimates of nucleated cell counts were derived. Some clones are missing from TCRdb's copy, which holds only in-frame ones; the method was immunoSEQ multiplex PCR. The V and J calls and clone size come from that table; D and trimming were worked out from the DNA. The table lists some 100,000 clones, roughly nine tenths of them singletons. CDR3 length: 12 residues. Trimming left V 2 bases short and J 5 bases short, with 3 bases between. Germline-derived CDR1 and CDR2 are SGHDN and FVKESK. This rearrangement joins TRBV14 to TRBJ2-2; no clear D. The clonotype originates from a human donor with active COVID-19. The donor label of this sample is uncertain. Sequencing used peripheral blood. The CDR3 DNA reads TGTGCCAGCAGCCAATCAACCGGGGAGCTGTTTTTT. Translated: CASSQSTGELFF.